The 29 T cell receptor beta chains below were found in one sample sequenced in a study of cytomegalovirus exposure and HLA in healthy donors. Use of 60 Vbeta and 13 Jbeta primers characterized the PCR. Data came from immunoSEQ multiplex PCR; TCRdb stores just in-frame clones and leaves some out. The table has 80,000 or so clones, 72% seen once; the top ten hold roughly 4.4%. Sample: PBMCs. These receptors originate from a man aged 60 to 69 in good health and CMV-seropositive.

The chain links TRBV5-1 to TRBJ2-5; weak D call: TRBD1 (6 bases). The CDR3 length is 14 residues. Germline CDR1 is SGHRS and CDR2 is YFSETQ. Trimming took off 2 bases at V and 2 bases at J, with 10 bases between the two ends. CDR3 sequence reads: CASSFGTYQETQYF. The DNA for the CDR3 is TGCGCCAGCAGCTTCGGGACATATCAAGAGACCCAGTACTTC.

The rearrangement joins TRBV28 to TRBJ2-5; a weak D match, TRBD1 (6 bases). The V end was cut by 5 bases, the J end by 3 bases, with 19 bases between. The CDR3 length is 16 residues. Germline CDR1 and CDR2: MDHEN and SYDVKM. CDR3 sequence: CASSPPQGPHKETQYF. Written as DNA, the CDR3 is TGTGCCAGCAGTCCACCACAGGGTCCGCACAAAGAGACCCAGTACTTC.

The genes are TRBV11-2 and TRBJ1-4; the D is unclear. Looked up from germline, CDR1 is SGHAT and CDR2 is FQNNGV. V was clipped by 1 base and J by 5 bases, with 5 bases between them. The CDR3 extends over 13 amino acids. DNA of the CDR3: TGTGCCAGCAGCTTAGTCGGGAATGAAAAACTGTTTTTT. It translates to CASSLVGNEKLFF.

This chain links TRBV4-3 with TRBJ1-4; 7 bases match TRBD1. Unmatched junction bases numbered 4, after V lost 2 bases and J lost 4 bases. The germline V gene encodes CDR1 LGHNA and CDR2 YSLEER. The CDR3 contains 15 residues. The DNA of the CDR3 is TGCGCCAGCAGCCAATCTGGGACAGATAATGAAAAACTGTTTTTT. The encoded protein is CASSQSGTDNEKLFF.

This chain joins TRBV19 and TRBJ2-3; TRBD2 aligns across 14 bases. Trimming took 5 bases from V and 5 from J; bases not matched to a gene: 6. CDR1 and CDR2 (germline): LNHDA, SQIVND (reference sequence). The CDR3 is 16 residues long. CDR3 nucleotides: TGTGCCAGTAGTGCGGGACTAGCGGGAGTTGTAGATACGCAGTATTTT. This codes for CASSAGLAGVVDTQYF.

This clone occurred a few times. The chain has TRBV5-1 and TRBJ2-3, with TRBD1 identical over 7 bases. Germline V gene data show CDR1 as SGHRS and CDR2 as YFSETQ. The trim removed 4 bases at V and 3 bases at J, leaving 11 bases unmatched. The CDR3 extends over 16 amino acids. Here the CDR3 DNA reads TGCGCCAGCAGCACCGGGACAGTTTTACTGACAGATACGCAGTATTTT. It is translated as CASSTGTVLLTDTQYF.

This chain uses TRBV5-1 with TRBJ1-1, with 7 nucleotides matching TRBD1. Germline CDR1 is SGHRS and CDR2 is YFSETQ. J gave up 4 bases and V 4 bases, and 16 bases lay outside the gene matches. CDR3 length: 17 residues. CDR3 residues: CASSPRGQTFTGTEAFF. In DNA form, the CDR3 reads TGCGCCAGCAGCCCACGGGGACAGACATTTACGGGCACTGAAGCTTTCTTT.

The CDR3 DNA reads as TGTGCCAGCAGTGCGGGGGGTAGGGAGACCCAGTACTTC. It specifies CASSAGGRETQYF. The rearrangement uses TRBV25-1 and TRBJ2-5; 7 nucleotides match TRBD2. Germline CDR1 is MGHDK and CDR2 is SYGVNS. After removal of 4 bases from V and 5 bases from J, the junction contained 4 bases not matched to a gene. The CDR3 contains 13 residues.

J is TRBJ2-7 and V is TRBV11-2, with 7 bases lining up with TRBD1. The V gene's germline CDR1 is SGHAT and CDR2 FQNNGV. V lost 5 bases, J lost 3 bases, and 4 bases stayed unmatched. The CDR3 is 13 amino acids. CDR3 sequence: CASSLGTVYEQYF. In DNA form, the CDR3 reads TGTGCCAGCAGCCTCGGGACAGTCTACGAGCAGTACTTC.

The chain links TRBV18 to TRBJ1-2; no clear D gene. Trimming cost V 3 bases and J 0 bases, with 11 bases left between them. The CDR3 has 15 amino acids. Germline assignment: CDR1 KGHSH and CDR2 LQKENI. CDR3 nucleotides: TGTGCCAGCTCACCCGGAGGTAACCCTAACTATGGCTACACCTTC. Translating it yields CASSPGGNPNYGYTF.

This chain uses TRBV19 with TRBJ1-2; TRBD1 is a possible D gene (6 bases). Trimming left V 5 bases short and J 4 bases short, with 11 bases between. The CDR3 length is 13 residues. Germline V gene lookup returns CDR1 LNHDA and CDR2 SQIVND (reference sequence). The CDR3 region has the DNA TGTGCCAGTAGTCCCCGACAGGTCTATGGCTACACCTTC. Its protein product is CASSPRQVYGYTF.

The rearrangement joins TRBV5-1 to TRBJ2-1, with 9 bases lining up with TRBD2. CDR3 length: 14 residues. Germline V lookup: CDR1 SGHRS, CDR2 YFSETQ. After removal of 4 bases from V and 5 bases from J, the junction contained 4 bases not matched to a gene. CDR3 coding DNA: TGCGCCAGCAGCCCGGGACTAGCTAACAATGAGCAGTTCTTC. Translating it yields CASSPGLANNEQFF.

The V gene is TRBV6-6, the J gene TRBJ1-6; 7 nucleotides match TRBD1. After removal of 7 bases from V and 3 bases from J, the junction contained 9 bases not matched to a gene. The germline CDR1 and CDR2 sequences are MNHNY and SVGAGI (reference sequence). The CDR3 is 16 amino acids. This CDR3 reads CASNPSGQLYNSPLHF. In DNA form, the CDR3 reads TGTGCCAGCAACCCCTCGGGACAGCTCTATAATTCACCCCTCCACTTT.

The chain couples TRBV6-5 to TRBJ2-7; TRBD1 aligns across 11 bases. CDR1 is MNHEY and CDR2 is SVGAGI in the germline V gene. The length of the CDR3 is 15 residues. V lost 5 bases and J lost 4; bases outside the gene matches: 7. In DNA form, the CDR3 reads TGTGCCAGCAGTAAACCGGGACAGGGGGTTTACGAGCAGTACTTC. This gives the protein CASSKPGQGVYEQYF.

This chain joins TRBV29-1 and TRBJ2-2; the D is unclear. CDR3 size: 14 residues. V was trimmed by 7 bases and J by 3 bases, leaving 15 bases between them. Germline CDR1 reads SQVTM; CDR2 reads ANQGSEA. The CDR3 here is CSACSACYTGELFF. In nucleotides, the CDR3 is TGCAGCGCCTGCAGTGCCTGTTACACCGGGGAGCTGTTTTTT.

This clone appeared a few times. The chain joins TRBV28 to TRBJ2-7, with TRBD1 matching over 11 bases. Germline V gives CDR1 MDHEN, CDR2 SYDVKM. The V and J ends lost 3 bases and 2 bases, in that order; junction bases with no gene match: 9. The CDR3 contains 17 residues. The DNA of the CDR3 is TGTGCCAGCAGTTTCCGGACAGGGGGCGACTCTACCTACGAGCAGTACTTC. This translates into CASSFRTGGDSTYEQYF.

The V and J genes are TRBV9 and TRBJ2-5; D may be TRBD2 (6 bases). Germline V CDR1 and CDR2: SGDLS, YYNGEE. This CDR3 has 12 residues. V gave up 3 bases and J gave up 7 bases, with 10 bases separating them. The CDR3 DNA reads TGTGCCAGCAGCGGCCTGGGGGGGACCCAGTACTTC. This translates into CASSGLGGTQYF.

There are a few counts of this clone. V gene TRBV4-3 combines with J gene TRBJ2-7; TRBD2 agrees at 9 bases. Germline CDR1 is LGHNA and CDR2 is YSLEER. The J segment lost 4 bases and the V segment lost 4 bases, leaving 8 bases of the junction unmatched. This CDR3 is built from 15 residues. The DNA for the CDR3 is TGCGCCAGCAGCCGCCTGCGGGGGGGCCAATACGAGCAGTACTTC. Translating it yields CASSRLRGGQYEQYF.

V is TRBV5-6 and J is TRBJ2-1; 10 bases agree with TRBD2. The ends lost 4 bases at V and 6 bases at J; junction bases unmatched: 7. The germline V gene has CDR1 SGHDT and CDR2 YYEEEE. CDR3 length: 15 residues. As DNA, the CDR3 is TGTGCCAGCAGCCCCTTCAGCGGGGGGGCCAATGAGCAGTTCTTC. This gives the protein CASSPFSGGANEQFF.

The chain carries TRBV6-6 and TRBJ2-5, with a possible D match to TRBD2 (7 bases). Trimming took off 6 bases at V and 1 base at J, with 12 bases between the two ends. The CDR3 is made up of 14 amino acids. Germline V CDR1 and CDR2: MNHNY, SVGAGI (reference sequence). This CDR3 is CASRRRGAQETQYF. CDR3 coding DNA: TGTGCCAGCAGAAGACGGGGGGCCCAAGAGACCCAGTACTTC.

The rearrangement links TRBV7-8 to TRBJ2-5, with a possible D match to TRBD2 (6 bases). Trimming took 8 bases from V and 1 from J, leaving 14 bases between them. In germline, CDR1 is SGHVS, CDR2 FQNEAQ. This CDR3 has 14 amino acids. Here the CDR3 DNA reads TGTGCCAGCTTCCCCGGGGGTTCCCAAGAGACCCAGTACTTC. This gives the protein CASFPGGSQETQYF.

This chain links TRBV7-2 with TRBJ1-5; 7 bases align to TRBD1. In germline, CDR1 is SGHTA, CDR2 FQGNSA. The CDR3 totals 15 residues. Germline trimming cut 3 bases from V and 7 bases from J; bases unmatched to any gene: 9. The CDR3 spells CASSFSRGQKQPQHF. In nucleotides, the CDR3 is TGTGCCAGCAGCTTCTCGAGGGGGCAGAAACAGCCCCAGCATTTT. The full variable domain, completed using reference TRBV7-2 and TRBJ1-5, is GAGVSQSPSNKVTEKGKDVELRCDPISGHTALYWYRQSLGQGLEFLIYFQGNSAPDKSGLPSDRFSAERTGGSVSTLTIQRTQQEDSAVYLCASSFSRGQKQPQHFGDGTRLSIL.

This clone was recorded once. The V call is TRBV10-3, the J call TRBJ1-5, with TRBD1 matching over 7 bases. CDR3 size: 14 residues. Germline lookup yields CDR1 ENHRY and CDR2 SYGVKD. With 4 bases clipped from V and 5 bases from J, the junction kept 5 bases outside the gene matches. CDR3 DNA: TGTGCCATCAGTGGCGGGACAGACCATCAGCCCCAGCATTTT. Translation gives CAISGGTDHQPQHF.

This rearrangement joins TRBV9 to TRBJ1-1; no clear D. Per the germline V gene, CDR1 is SGDLS and CDR2 is YYNGEE. V lost 0 bases to trimming and J lost 9 bases, with 12 bases between them. CDR3 length: 13 residues. CDR3 region: CASSVEGRAQAFF. CDR3 nucleotides: TGTGCCAGCAGCGTAGAAGGGAGGGCCCAAGCTTTCTTT.

This chain connects TRBV5-1 to TRBJ1-5, with D tentatively TRBD1 (5 bases). CDR3 length: 15 residues. Between the trimmed V and J ends, which lost 5 bases and 3 bases, there was a span of 15 bases. Germline CDR1 SGHRS, CDR2 YFSETQ. This CDR3 reads CASRFGHDINQPQHF. Written as DNA, the CDR3 is TGCGCCAGCAGATTTGGACATGATATCAATCAGCCCCAGCATTTT.

The gene calls are TRBV7-3 and TRBJ2-1, with 8 bases aligning to TRBD1. J was trimmed by 3 bases and V by 4 bases; bases with no gene match: 2. Germline V gives CDR1 SGHTA, CDR2 FQGTGA. CDR3 length equals 14 residues. The CDR3 loop reads CASSSTGDYNEQFF. The CDR3 nucleotides read TGTGCCAGCAGCTCGACAGGGGACTACAATGAGCAGTTCTTC.

This rearrangement joins TRBV18 to TRBJ2-3, with 7 nucleotides matching TRBD1. V was clipped by 5 bases and J by 2 bases; unmatched bases: 7. CDR3 length equals 15 residues. Germline V lookup: CDR1 KGHSH, CDR2 LQKENI. CDR3: CASSSRTGDTDTQYF. The CDR3 bases are TGTGCCAGCTCATCCCGGACAGGAGACACAGATACGCAGTATTTT.

This chain links TRBV11-2 with TRBJ2-1, with D possibly being TRBD1 (6 bases). The ends were cut back, 3 bases at V and 7 bases at J, with 10 bases in the middle. The CDR3 is made up of 13 amino acids. Looked up from germline, CDR1 is SGHAT and CDR2 is FQNNGV. In DNA form, the CDR3 reads TGTGCCAGCAGCTTGGGCGACAGGAATGAGCAGTTCTTC. It encodes CASSLGDRNEQFF.

The rearrangement joins TRBV6-6 to TRBJ1-1; 7 bases match TRBD1. Per germline, CDR1 MNHNY and CDR2 SVGAGI (reference sequence). The length of the CDR3 is 14 residues. The J segment lost 5 bases and the V segment lost 4 bases, leaving 7 bases of the junction unmatched. This CDR3 is CASSLPTGHTEAFF. As DNA, the CDR3 is TGTGCCAGCAGTTTACCGACAGGGCATACTGAAGCTTTCTTT.